The 24 T cell receptor beta chains below all came from one sample that was sequenced in a study of CD8+ T cells in alopecia areata. cDNA serving as the sequencing template came from extracted, reverse transcribed RNA. Produced via immunoSEQ multiplex PCR; TCRdb's table is partial and in-frame only. Among roughly 100,000 clones listed, approximately 58% were seen once. The sequenced sample consisted of CD4+ T cells sorted from blood. The receptors here all came from a human donor in good health.

CDR3 loop: CSVAEGGNTEAFF. DNA of the CDR3: TGCAGCGTTGCGGAGGGGGGGAACACTGAAGCTTTCTTT. The chain couples TRBV29-1 to TRBJ1-1; D possibly corresponds to TRBD1 (6 bases). Trimming took 4 bases from V and 1 from J, leaving 10 bases between them. CDR1 is SQVTM, CDR2 ANQGSEA, per germline. The CDR3 runs to 13 residues.

The chain employs TRBV12-5 and TRBJ2-1; no reliable D call. This CDR3 region has 12 residues. Per the germline V gene, CDR1 is LGHNT and CDR2 is FRNRAP. The V and J ends lost 6 bases and 6 bases respectively, with 9 bases between them. CDR3 DNA sequence: TGTGCTAGTGGATTCGGAGCCAATGAGCAGTTCTTC. It translates to CASGFGANEQFF.

The chain couples TRBV29-1 to TRBJ1-1; D is unclear. The CDR3 extends over 10 amino acids. The V end lost 7 bases, the J end lost 2 bases, and 5 bases lay between the germline ends. CDR1 and CDR2 from the germline V gene are SQVTM and ANQGSEA. The CDR3 protein is CSGLNTEAFF. DNA for the CDR3: TGCAGCGGGTTAAACACTGAAGCTTTCTTT.

This clone has just a few counts. V and J are TRBV19 and TRBJ1-5; TRBD1 matches at 8 bases. CDR3 size: 16 residues. Germline-derived CDR1 and CDR2 are LNHDA and SQIVND (reference sequence). The V and J ends lost 4 bases and 1 base, in that order; junction bases with no gene match: 6. DNA for the CDR3: TGTGCCAGTAGTAAGTGGCAGGGGGCAAGCAATCAGCCCCAGCATTTT. It codes for CASSKWQGASNQPQHF.

This chain connects TRBV28 to TRBJ1-5, with D possibly matching TRBD1 (6 bases). Germline V gives CDR1 MDHEN, CDR2 SYDVKM. CDR3 length equals 14 residues. V lost 6 bases and J lost 7, with 16 bases in between. CDR3 loop: CASSRGGGGQPQHF. In nucleotides, the CDR3 is TGTGCCAGCAGCCGTGGGGGCGGCGGGCAGCCCCAGCATTTT.

This chain links TRBV11-3 with TRBJ1-1; D remains ambiguous. The CDR3 length is 13 residues. V shed 1 base and J shed 5 bases, with 8 bases lying between them. The germline gives CDR1 SGHNT, CDR2 YENEEA. CDR3: CASSLVPGTEAFF. For the CDR3, the DNA is TGTGCCAGCAGCTTAGTACCGGGGACTGAAGCTTTCTTT.

J is TRBJ1-6 and V is TRBV27; the D gene is possibly TRBD1 (5 bases). The CDR3 spans 15 residues. The germline CDR1 and CDR2 sequences are MNHEY and SMNVEV (reference sequence). The germline V and J ends were trimmed by 6 bases and 0 bases, with 9 bases remaining between them. The CDR3 sequence: CASRDTVSYNSPLHF. DNA for the CDR3: TGTGCCAGCAGGGACACTGTCTCCTATAATTCACCCCTCCACTTT.

This clone has just a few counts. The V call is TRBV25-1, the J call TRBJ2-1; 11 bases line up with TRBD2. The V gene's germline CDR1 is MGHDK and CDR2 SYGVNS. The CDR3 is 14 amino acids. Losses at the gene ends were 5 bases for V and 9 bases for J; bases not matched to a gene: 6. The CDR3 DNA reads as TGTGCCAGCAGTTCTAGCGGGGGGTTTGGTGAGCAGTTCTTC. It translates to CASSSSGGFGEQFF.

CDR3 nucleotide sequence: TGTGCCAGCAGTGAAGCTATACCGGGACTAGCCCAGTTCTTC. It codes for CASSEAIPGLAQFF. V and J are TRBV2 and TRBJ2-1; 9 bases align to TRBD2. This CDR3 is 14 amino acids long. In germline, CDR1 is SNHLY, CDR2 FYNNEI. V was pared by 0 bases and J by 13 bases, with 7 bases of the junction left unmatched.

The chain has TRBV7-2 and TRBJ2-3; 7 bases map to TRBD2. With V trimmed by 5 bases and J by 8 bases, 7 bases remained unmatched. Germline CDR1 and CDR2: SGHTA and FQGNSA. CDR3 length: 13 amino acids. DNA of the CDR3: TGTGCCAGCAGCCCAACCTGGGGGGGTACGCAGTATTTT. It yields the protein CASSPTWGGTQYF.

This clone has just a few counts. The CDR3 bases are TGCAGCGTTGCCGGGGCACGTTCTAACTATGGCTACACCTTC. Amino acid sequence: CSVAGARSNYGYTF. J is TRBJ1-2 and V is TRBV29-1, with D perhaps matching TRBD1 (5 bases). Trimming shortened V by 4 bases and J by 0 bases, and 12 bases separated the two germline ends. The V gene's germline CDR1 is SQVTM and CDR2 ANQGSEA. The CDR3 extends over 14 amino acids.

To note about this clone: Other DNA variants within this sample encode the same CDR3. The chain joins TRBV5-1 to TRBJ1-1; no reliable D call. Germline values: CDR1 SGHRS, CDR2 YFSETQ. The length of the CDR3 is 14 residues. Trimming cost V 0 bases and J 0 bases, with 6 bases left between them. The DNA for the CDR3 is TGCGCCAGCAGCTTGGACGGGTTGAACACTGAAGCTTTCTTT. It yields the protein CASSLDGLNTEAFF.

The chain carries TRBV13 and TRBJ2-5; tentative D call: TRBD1 (6 bases). The CDR3 runs 14 residues. Germline V gene sequence: CDR1 PRHDT, CDR2 FYEKMQ (reference sequence). V lost 1 base and J lost 4, with 10 bases in between. In DNA, the CDR3 is TGTGCCAGCAGCTTAGAACAGGGTGGAGAGACCCAGTACTTC. Its translation is CASSLEQGGETQYF.

This chain uses TRBV7-8 with TRBJ2-3; D call uncertain. V shed 2 bases and J shed 2 bases, with 11 bases lying between them. From germline, CDR1 is SGHVS and CDR2 FQNEAQ. This CDR3 spans 15 amino acids. CDR3 residues: CASSLRGRPTDTQYF. The CDR3 DNA reads TGTGCCAGCAGCTTACGAGGACGGCCCACAGATACGCAGTATTTT.

This clone was counted only a few times. The V and J genes are TRBV10-1 and TRBJ1-3; TRBD1 might be the D (5 bases). The CDR3 consists of 15 residues. V lost 7 bases to trimming and J lost 0 bases, with 13 bases between them. Germline V lookup: CDR1 WNHNN, CDR2 SYGVQD (reference sequence). In DNA, the CDR3 is TGCGCCAGCACGGAGGGACGGTACTCTGGAAACACCATATATTTT. Translation gives CASTEGRYSGNTIYF.

This clone was observed a few times. V is TRBV25-1 and J is TRBJ2-5, with 10 bases lining up with TRBD2. Per germline, CDR1 MGHDK and CDR2 SYGVNS. The ends lost 2 bases at V and 0 bases at J; junction bases unmatched: 9. The CDR3 runs to 18 residues. The CDR3 DNA follows: TGTGCCAGCAGTGAAAGGGGCGCTAGCGGGGGATACCAAGAGACCCAGTACTTC. It specifies CASSERGASGGYQETQYF.

The sample holds a few counts of this clone. The chain joins TRBV30 to TRBJ2-1; 10 nucleotides agree with TRBD2. Germline V gene data show CDR1 as GTSNPN and CDR2 as SVGIG (reference sequence). The CDR3 has 17 residues. Trimming cost V 2 bases and J 2 bases; bases outside gene matches: 9. DNA for the CDR3: TGTGCCTGGAGTAGGGCTAGCGGGGGCACCACCTACAATGAGCAGTTCTTC. Amino acid sequence: CAWSRASGGTTYNEQFF.

As for this clone: Since a far larger clone is one base different, this is likely a read error. Other DNA sequences within the sample encode an identical CDR3. CDR3 in amino acids: CASSQDKDEKLFF. The CDR3 DNA follows: TGCGCCAGCAGCCAAGATAAGGATGAAAAACTGTTTTTT. V gene TRBV4-1 combines with J gene TRBJ1-4; D ambiguous. Germline V lookup: CDR1 MGHRA, CDR2 YSYEKL. The CDR3 length is 13 residues. V was pared by 0 bases and J by 6 bases, with 5 bases between.

This clone was detected only a few times. V gene TRBV7-2 combines with J gene TRBJ1-6, with D unclear. This CDR3 is 16 amino acids long. V was trimmed by 1 base and J by 6 bases, leaving 13 bases between them. The germline gives CDR1 SGHTA, CDR2 FQGNSA. DNA of the CDR3: TGTGCCAGCAGCTTAGGTTTGGGTATCACTAATTCACCCCTCCACTTT. It encodes CASSLGLGITNSPLHF.

The gene calls are TRBV25-1 and TRBJ2-1; no clear D gene. CDR3 size: 13 residues. Trimming removed 2 bases at V and 6 bases at J, with 8 bases between. Germline lookup yields CDR1 MGHDK and CDR2 SYGVNS. Here the CDR3 reads CASSEGRGNEQFF. The CDR3 DNA sequence: TGTGCCAGCAGTGAAGGGCGAGGCAATGAGCAGTTCTTC.

The genes are TRBV7-2 and TRBJ2-1; D is possibly TRBD2 (6 bases). Trimming removed 8 bases from V and 10 bases from J, with 15 bases in between. The CDR3 is made up of 12 amino acids. Per the germline V gene, CDR1 is SGHTA and CDR2 is FQGNSA. The CDR3 bases are TGTGCCAGCCGGAAGCCCAGCGGGGAGCAGTTCTTC. Its translation: CASRKPSGEQFF.

This clone was recorded a few times. V usage is TRBV5-1 and J usage is TRBJ2-2, with 7 bases identical to TRBD1. V shed 7 bases and J 4 bases; nucleotides not matched to a gene: 7. Per the germline V gene, CDR1 is SGHRS and CDR2 is YFSETQ. The CDR3 totals 14 residues. As DNA, the CDR3 is TGCGCCAGCGGGGGACAGTATGGCACCGGGGAGCTGTTTTTT. This sequence encodes CASGGQYGTGELFF.

This clone has a handful of counts. In DNA, the CDR3 is TGTGCCTGGAGTGGCGGACAGGGTCGGGGCACCGGGGAGCTGTTTTTT. Translating it yields CAWSGGQGRGTGELFF. The rearrangement links TRBV30 to TRBJ2-2; the match to TRBD1 covers 8 bases. Germline CDR1 reads GTSNPN; CDR2 reads SVGIG (reference sequence). Germline trimming cut 1 base from V and 4 bases from J; bases unmatched to any gene: 8. This CDR3 contains 16 residues.

This clone was seen only a few times. This CDR3 is also generated by other DNA sequences in the sample. This chain connects TRBV18 to TRBJ2-5; unclear D gene. Deletions cut 3 bases from V and 1 base from J, with 0 bases between. This CDR3 region has 11 residues. Germline loops: CDR1 KGHSH, CDR2 LQKENI. The CDR3 DNA follows: TGTGCCAGCTCACCCCAAGAGACCCAGTACTTC. Protein: CASSPQETQYF.